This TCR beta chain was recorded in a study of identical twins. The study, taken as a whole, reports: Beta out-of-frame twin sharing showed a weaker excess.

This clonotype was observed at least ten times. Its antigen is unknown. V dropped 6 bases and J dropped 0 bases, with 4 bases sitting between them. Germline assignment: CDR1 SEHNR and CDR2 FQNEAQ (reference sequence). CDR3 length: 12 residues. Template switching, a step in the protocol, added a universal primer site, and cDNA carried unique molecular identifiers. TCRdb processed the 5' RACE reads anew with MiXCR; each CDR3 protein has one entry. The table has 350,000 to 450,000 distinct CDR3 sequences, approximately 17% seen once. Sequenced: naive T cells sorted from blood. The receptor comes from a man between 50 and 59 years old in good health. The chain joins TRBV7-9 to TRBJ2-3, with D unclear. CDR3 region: CASRTSTDTQYF. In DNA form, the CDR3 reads TGTGCCAGCAGGACTAGCACAGATACGCAGTATTTT.